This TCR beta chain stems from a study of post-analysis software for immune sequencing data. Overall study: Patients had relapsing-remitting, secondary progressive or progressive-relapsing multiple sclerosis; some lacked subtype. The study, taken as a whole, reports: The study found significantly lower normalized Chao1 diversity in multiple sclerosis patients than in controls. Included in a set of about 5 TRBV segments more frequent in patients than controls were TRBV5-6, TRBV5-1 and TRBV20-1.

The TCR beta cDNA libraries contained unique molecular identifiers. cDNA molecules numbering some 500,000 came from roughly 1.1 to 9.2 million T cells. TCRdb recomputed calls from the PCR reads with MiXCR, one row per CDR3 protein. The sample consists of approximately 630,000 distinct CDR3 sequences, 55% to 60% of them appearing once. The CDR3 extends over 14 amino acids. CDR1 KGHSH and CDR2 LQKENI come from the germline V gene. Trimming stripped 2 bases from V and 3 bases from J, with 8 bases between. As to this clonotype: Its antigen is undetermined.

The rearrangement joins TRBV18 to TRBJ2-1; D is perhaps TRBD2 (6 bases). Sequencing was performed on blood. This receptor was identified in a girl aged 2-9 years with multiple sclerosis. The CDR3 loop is CASSPSSGYNEQFF. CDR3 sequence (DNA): TGTGCCAGCTCACCAAGTAGCGGCTACAATGAGCAGTTCTTC.